This T cell receptor (beta chain) was recovered during a study of T cells after posttransplantation cyclophosphamide (TCRdb year 2016). Regarding the complete study: T cell repertoire reconstitution was tracked by TRB sequencing after myeloablative bone marrow transplantation in which posttransplantation cyclophosphamide was used as GVHD prophylaxis. Antigen receptor sequencing covered samples from 30 to 40 PTCy-treated patients and 16 of their related bone marrow donors. Blood from all 35 or so PTCy patients who had 1-year posttransplant specimens underwent TRB sequencing. In 3 patients, up to about 3 additional blood samples taken between 2 and 5.2 years after transplant also underwent TRB sequencing, as did pretransplant blood from a handful of patients. Because TRA and TRB clonality correlated tightly in 9 samples, the subsequent TCR analyses were limited to TRB only. Public TRB sequences were queried against a database of over 3,000 sequences associated with responses to pathogens, tumor antigens, self-antigens and alloantigens.

This specimen's treatment or condition label, interpreted: high-dose cyclophosphamide on days +3 and +4 as single-agent GVHD prophylaxis. For conditioning, the PTCy patients got busulfan and fludarabine, then a related or unrelated marrow graft, followed by cyclophosphamide on days +3 and +4. PTCy-treated patients were drawn from a prospective multi-institutional clinical trial. Mononuclear cells from peripheral blood and bone marrow were separated by Ficoll-Hypaque density centrifugation and then cryopreserved. CD4+ and CD8+ T cells, including naive and memory subsets, were sorted by FACS using a FACSAria II. Genomic DNA was the input for TRB sequencing, which was run either with the immunoSEQ assay at survey resolution or with the hsTCRB kit. As for how the authors treated the data: The immunoSEQ software handled the initial read processing, while the LymphoSeq R package was used for the repertoire analyses. For each TRB dataset, clonality was calculated as 1 minus normalized Shannon entropy, and the Gini coefficient was computed as well. To infer phenotypes in unsorted samples, TRB sequences from sorted subsets of the recipient or donor were mapped onto unsorted samples from the same recipient. In its TCRdb copy, this immuneACCESS table keeps in-frame sequences only and misses some clones. Where compared with another copy, unresolved V genes explain less than half of these, and the others have no known cause. V and J calls and clone size are as listed in that table; D and trimming were resolved from the DNA. A total of 800 to 850 clones appear in this sample, about 52% of them only once. The ten largest clones take up over 45% of the sample.

Trimming removed 6 bases from V and 8 bases from J, leaving 16 bases between the germline ends. The germline V gene specifies MDHEN as CDR1 and SYDVKM as CDR2. Counted from cysteine to phenylalanine, this CDR3 has 14 amino acids. Here the CDR3 DNA is all that survives: 42 bases in frame from base 1. Worth noting for this clone: What antigen it recognizes has not been identified. No much larger clone exists at a distance of one base, and base qualities are not known.

The full study reports these points: Across 45 patients, TRB clonality was highly associated with recipient CMV seropositivity and CMV reactivation, and PTCy diversity was similar to diversity in CNI/methotrexate controls. At 1-2 months, donor-recipient similarity was low but rose over the first year, and the later blood repertoires were often dominated by donor CD8+ memory clones. The TRB repertoires of T cells infiltrating skin or the GI tract showed only limited overlap with the TRB repertoires found in blood.

The rearrangement combines TRBV28 with TRBJ1-4; perhaps TRBD1 is the D gene, with 5 bases matching. The input for sequencing was CD8+ T cells sorted from blood, taken after allogeneic stem cell transplant with posttransplant cyclophosphamide. The receptor was isolated from a female patient in her 60s who received an allogeneic stem cell transplant from a related donor and was CMV-positive. In patients who had a transplant, some T cells may come from the graft donor. The sequenced DNA is TGTGCCAGCAGGACCAGCAGGGAAGGGGAAAAACTGTTTTTT. It is translated as CASRTSREGEKLFF.